The 18 T cell receptor beta chains below all came from one sample that was sequenced in a study of technical replicates of blood from a few donors. The method was immunoSEQ multiplex PCR; TCRdb's version includes in-frame clones alone and lacks a portion of them. The sample lists about 89,000 clones, just under 95% occurring once. Sequencing was carried out using T cells isolated from PBMCs. The receptors stem from a human donor in good health.

The V gene is TRBV4-1, the J gene TRBJ2-6; no firm D call. Germline CDR1 is MGHRA and CDR2 is YSYEKL. There are 17 residues in the CDR3. Trimming removed 0 bases from V and 0 bases from J, with 9 bases in between. CDR3 sequence (DNA): TGCGCCAGCAGCCAAGATGGGCAACACTCTGGGGCCAACGTCCTGACTTTC. Encoded protein: CASSQDGQHSGANVLTF.

This sequence joins TRBV5-4 and TRBJ2-2, with 12 nucleotides matching TRBD2. Trimming took 4 bases from V and 5 from J; bases not matched to a gene: 9. CDR1 is SGHNT, CDR2 YYREEE, per germline (reference sequence). CDR3 length equals 17 residues. CDR3 loop: CASSNRLAGVGTGELFF. DNA of the CDR3: TGTGCCAGCAGCAACAGACTAGCGGGAGTGGGGACCGGGGAGCTGTTTTTT.

This chain uses TRBV5-1 with TRBJ1-1; D is unclear. CDR1 is SGHRS and CDR2 is YFSETQ in the germline V gene. The CDR3 loop spans 17 amino acids. The V and J ends lost 2 bases and 1 base respectively, with 18 bases between them. The CDR3 bases are TGCGCCAGCAGCTTTGATCTCTCGAACCCAGGGAACACTGAAGCTTTCTTT. As protein: CASSFDLSNPGNTEAFF.

The V gene is TRBV18, the J gene TRBJ2-2; 8 bases are shared with TRBD2. This CDR3 contains 19 residues. The ends lost 4 bases at V and 1 base at J; junction bases unmatched: 14. Germline V gene data show CDR1 as KGHSH and CDR2 as LQKENI. Written as DNA, the CDR3 is TGTGCCAGCTCACTAGTTTCGGTCACACTAGCGGTGAACACCGGGGAGCTGTTTTTT. It specifies CASSLVSVTLAVNTGELFF.

This sequence joins TRBV5-1 and TRBJ2-1, with 14 bases fitting TRBD2. This CDR3 is 17 amino acids long. Trimming at V came to 4 bases and at J to 9 bases, leaving 12 bases not matched to a gene. The germline V gene encodes CDR1 SGHRS and CDR2 YFSETQ. The CDR3 DNA sequence: TGCGCCAGCAGCCCGGTACCGGGACTAGCGGGAGTCGGTGAGCAGTTCTTC. Its protein is CASSPVPGLAGVGEQFF.

The genes are TRBV14 and TRBJ2-5, with 15 bases identical to TRBD2. Germline V CDR1 and CDR2: SGHDN, FVKESK. Trimming removed 1 base from V and 4 bases from J; junction bases left unmatched: 4. The CDR3 totals 17 residues. The CDR3 here is CASSQGLGLAGGETQYF. The CDR3 bases are TGTGCCAGCAGCCAAGGGCTGGGACTAGCGGGGGGAGAGACCCAGTACTTC.

The chain links TRBV7-3 to TRBJ1-6; D unresolved. V was trimmed by 2 bases and J by 8 bases, leaving 10 bases between them. The CDR3 runs to 14 residues. Germline V gene sequence: CDR1 SGHTA, CDR2 FQGTGA. Here the CDR3 reads CASSLGPRDSPLHF. DNA for the CDR3: TGTGCCAGCAGCTTAGGTCCTCGAGATTCACCCCTCCACTTT.

The chain joins TRBV18 to TRBJ2-7; D may be TRBD2 (5 bases). CDR1 is KGHSH, CDR2 LQKENI, per germline. Trimming shortened V by 3 bases and J by 3 bases, and 9 bases separated the two germline ends. This CDR3 has 13 residues. The CDR3 DNA reads TGTGCCAGCTCACCTACTCGGGACTACGAGCAGTACTTC. Translating gives CASSPTRDYEQYF.

V is TRBV5-6 and J is TRBJ2-1; 7 bases fit TRBD2. The CDR3 contains 12 residues. Losses at the gene ends were 2 bases for V and 10 bases for J; bases not matched to a gene: 3. Germline V gene lookup returns CDR1 SGHDT and CDR2 YYEEEE. The CDR3 sequence is CASSLGREEQFF. In nucleotides, the CDR3 is TGTGCCAGCAGCTTAGGGCGGGAGGAGCAGTTCTTC.

The rearrangement links TRBV7-2 to TRBJ1-3; a weak D match, TRBD1 (5 bases). The germline V and J ends were trimmed by 1 base and 4 bases, with 8 bases remaining between them. The germline gives CDR1 SGHTA, CDR2 FQGNSA. The CDR3 runs 14 residues. The CDR3 reads CASSLVWGGNTIYF. The CDR3 DNA reads as TGTGCCAGCAGCTTAGTCTGGGGCGGAAACACCATATATTTT. The variable domain in full, completed from reference TRBV7-2 and TRBJ1-3, reads GAGVSQSPSNKVTEKGKDVELRCDPISGHTALYWYRQSLGQGLEFLIYFQGNSAPDKSGLPSDRFSAERTGGSVSTLTIQRTQQEDSAVYLCASSLVWGGNTIYFGEGSWLTVV.

J is TRBJ1-5 and V is TRBV25-1; 7 nucleotides agree with TRBD1. The germline V gene encodes CDR1 MGHDK and CDR2 SYGVNS. J gave up 6 bases and V 3 bases, and 8 bases lay outside the gene matches. This CDR3 region has 15 residues. CDR3 nucleotides: TGTGCCAGCAGTGACGACAGGGCTCAGGGTCAGCCCCAGCATTTT. It specifies CASSDDRAQGQPQHF.

This sequence joins TRBV30 and TRBJ2-7; D is perhaps TRBD1 (5 bases). The CDR3 totals 14 residues. CDR1 is GTSNPN, CDR2 SVGIG, per germline (reference sequence). V shed 5 bases and J shed 0 bases, with 14 bases lying between them. CDR3 DNA sequence: TGTGCCTGGGGGGCCGACGGCAGCTCCTACGAGCAGTACTTC. Its translation: CAWGADGSSYEQYF. Filled out from reference TRBV30 and TRBJ2-7, the complete variable domain reads SQTIHQWPATLVQPVGSPLSLECTVEGTSNPNLYWYRQAAGRGLQLLFYSVGIGQISSEVPQNLSASRPQDRQFILSSKKLLLSDSGFYLCAWGADGSSYEQYFGPGTRLTVT.

V is TRBV18 and J is TRBJ1-5, with D unclear. V was clipped by 3 bases and J by 4 bases, with 10 bases between them. CDR3 length equals 14 residues. Germline V gene data show CDR1 as KGHSH and CDR2 as LQKENI. The CDR3 nucleotides are TGTGCCAGCTCACCTGAAAACTGGAATCAGCCCCAGCATTTT. Translated, it gives CASSPENWNQPQHF.

The genes are TRBV25-1 and TRBJ2-7; possible D gene TRBD1, 6 bases. Deletions cut 4 bases from V and 3 bases from J, with 16 bases between. Germline V CDR1 and CDR2: MGHDK, SYGVNS. This CDR3 contains 15 residues. CDR3 residues: CASSGGHAKGYEQYF. The CDR3 nucleotides are TGTGCCAGCAGTGGGGGGCATGCCAAGGGCTACGAGCAGTACTTC.

CDR3 nucleotide sequence: TGTGCCAGCTCACCACCGGGGACAGGTTTAAACACCGGGGAGCTGTTTTTT. Protein sequence: CASSPPGTGLNTGELFF. This rearrangement joins TRBV18 to TRBJ2-2; TRBD1 matches at 8 bases. After removal of 0 bases from V and 2 bases from J, the junction contained 5 bases not matched to a gene. CDR3 length equals 17 residues. Germline V lookup: CDR1 KGHSH, CDR2 LQKENI.

This sequence joins TRBV5-4 and TRBJ2-3, with a tentative D call TRBD1 (6 bases). The germline CDR1 and CDR2 sequences are SGHNT and YYREEE (reference sequence). V dropped 0 bases and J dropped 1 base, with 9 bases sitting between them. The CDR3 contains 15 residues. The chain's CDR3 is CASSLGGGGTDTQYF. CDR3 nucleotide sequence: TGTGCCAGCAGCTTGGGTGGGGGCGGCACAGATACGCAGTATTTT.

The chain has TRBV5-5 and TRBJ2-1, with TRBD2 matching over 8 bases. Trimming cost V 1 base and J 10 bases; bases outside gene matches: 7. Germline V CDR1 and CDR2: SGHKS, YYEKEE (reference sequence). This CDR3 has 14 residues. The CDR3 loop reads CASSLSGGASEQFF. CDR3 DNA sequence: TGTGCCAGCAGCTTGTCCGGGGGGGCTTCGGAGCAGTTCTTC.

CDR3: CASSPLAGDFRSGETQYF. In DNA, the CDR3 is TGTGCCAGCAGTCCACTAGCGGGAGATTTTCGCTCGGGAGAGACCCAGTACTTC. V usage is TRBV28 and J usage is TRBJ2-5, with 11 bases that match TRBD2. CDR1 is MDHEN, CDR2 SYDVKM, per germline. Unmatched junction bases numbered 15, after V lost 5 bases and J lost 4 bases. This CDR3 has 18 amino acids. Supplemented by reference TRBV28 and TRBJ2-5, the full variable domain reads DVKVTQSSRYLVKRTGEKVFLECVQDMDHENMFWYRQDPGLGLRLIYFSYDVKMKEKGDIPEGYSVSREKKERFSLILESASTNQTSMYLCASSPLAGDFRSGETQYFGPGTRLLVL.